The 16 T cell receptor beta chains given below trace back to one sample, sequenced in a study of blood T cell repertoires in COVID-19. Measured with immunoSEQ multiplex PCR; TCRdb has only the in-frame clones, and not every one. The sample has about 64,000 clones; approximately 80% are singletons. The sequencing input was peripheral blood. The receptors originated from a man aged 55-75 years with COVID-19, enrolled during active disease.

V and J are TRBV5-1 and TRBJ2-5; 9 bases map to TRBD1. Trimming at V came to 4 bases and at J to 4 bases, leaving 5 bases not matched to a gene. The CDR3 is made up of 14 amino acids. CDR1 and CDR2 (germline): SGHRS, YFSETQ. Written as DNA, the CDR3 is TGCGCCAGCAGCCTTAACAGGGGGCGAGAGACCCAGTACTTC. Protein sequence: CASSLNRGRETQYF.

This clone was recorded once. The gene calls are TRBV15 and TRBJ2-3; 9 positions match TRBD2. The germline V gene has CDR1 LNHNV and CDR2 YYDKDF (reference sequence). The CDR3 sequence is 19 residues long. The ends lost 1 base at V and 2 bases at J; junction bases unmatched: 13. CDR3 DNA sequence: TGTGCCACCAGCAGAGTTAAGGGGGGACTAGCAGAAGACACAGATACGCAGTATTTT. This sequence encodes CATSRVKGGLAEDTDTQYF.

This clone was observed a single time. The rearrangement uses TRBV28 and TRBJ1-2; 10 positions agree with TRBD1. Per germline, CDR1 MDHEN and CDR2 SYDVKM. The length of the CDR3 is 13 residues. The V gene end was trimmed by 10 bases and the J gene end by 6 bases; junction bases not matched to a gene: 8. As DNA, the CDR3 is TGTGCCACCGAGCGGGACAGGGGCAATGGCTACACCTTC. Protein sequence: CATERDRGNGYTF.

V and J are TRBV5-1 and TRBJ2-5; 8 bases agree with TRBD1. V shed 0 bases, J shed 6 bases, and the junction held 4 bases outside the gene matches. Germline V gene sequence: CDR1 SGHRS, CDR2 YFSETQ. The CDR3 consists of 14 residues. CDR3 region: CASSLAGQGKTQYF. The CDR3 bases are TGCGCCAGCAGCTTGGCAGGACAGGGAAAGACCCAGTACTTC.

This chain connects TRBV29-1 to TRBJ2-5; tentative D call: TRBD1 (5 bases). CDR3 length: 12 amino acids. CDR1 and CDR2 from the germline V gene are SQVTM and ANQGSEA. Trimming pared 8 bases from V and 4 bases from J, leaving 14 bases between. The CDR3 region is CSTAGSGETQYF. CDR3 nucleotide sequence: TGCAGCACTGCAGGGTCGGGAGAGACCCAGTACTTC.

CDR3 residues: CAISESSQRKETQYF. CDR3 DNA sequence: TGTGCCATCAGTGAGTCATCCCAGCGTAAAGAGACCCAGTACTTC. V is TRBV10-3 and J is TRBJ2-5; no clear D. The CDR3 runs 15 residues. CDR1 and CDR2 (germline): ENHRY, SYGVKD. Trimming removed 0 bases from V and 3 bases from J, with 11 bases in between.

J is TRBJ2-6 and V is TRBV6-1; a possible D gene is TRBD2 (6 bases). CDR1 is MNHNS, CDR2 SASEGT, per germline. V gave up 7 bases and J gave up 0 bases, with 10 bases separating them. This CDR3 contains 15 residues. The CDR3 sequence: CASTYGGSGANVLTF. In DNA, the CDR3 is TGTGCCAGCACCTACGGGGGCTCTGGGGCCAACGTCCTGACTTTC.

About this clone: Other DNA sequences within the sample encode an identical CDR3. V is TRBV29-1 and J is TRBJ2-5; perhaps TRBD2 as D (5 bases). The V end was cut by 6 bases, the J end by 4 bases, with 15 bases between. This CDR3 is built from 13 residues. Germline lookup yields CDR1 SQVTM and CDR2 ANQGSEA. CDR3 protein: CSVTGLAGETQYF. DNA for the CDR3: TGCAGCGTCACCGGCCTAGCAGGAGAGACCCAGTACTTC. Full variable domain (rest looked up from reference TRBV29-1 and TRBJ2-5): SAVISQKPSRDICQRGTSLTIQCQVDSQVTMMFWYRQQPGQSLTLIATANQGSEATYESGFVIDKFPISRPNLTFSTLTVSNMSPEDSSIYLCSVTGLAGETQYFGPGTRLLVL.

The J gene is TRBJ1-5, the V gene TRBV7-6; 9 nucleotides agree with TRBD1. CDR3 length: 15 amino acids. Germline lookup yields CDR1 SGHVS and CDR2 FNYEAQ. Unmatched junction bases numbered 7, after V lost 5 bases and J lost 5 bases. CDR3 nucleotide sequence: TGTGCCAGCAGCCTCGGGACAGGGACGGATCAGCCCCAGCATTTT. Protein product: CASSLGTGTDQPQHF. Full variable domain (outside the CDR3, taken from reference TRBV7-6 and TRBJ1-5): GAGVSQSPRYKVTKRGQDVALRCDPISGHVSLYWYRQALGQGPEFLTYFNYEAQQDKSGLPNDRFSAERPEGSISTLTIQRTEQRDSAMYRCASSLGTGTDQPQHFGDGTRLSIL.

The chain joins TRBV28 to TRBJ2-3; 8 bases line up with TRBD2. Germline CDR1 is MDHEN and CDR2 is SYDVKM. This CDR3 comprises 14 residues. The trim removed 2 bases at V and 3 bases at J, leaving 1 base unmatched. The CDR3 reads CASSLGTRTDTQYF. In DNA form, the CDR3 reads TGTGCCAGCAGTTTAGGGACTAGGACAGATACGCAGTATTTT.

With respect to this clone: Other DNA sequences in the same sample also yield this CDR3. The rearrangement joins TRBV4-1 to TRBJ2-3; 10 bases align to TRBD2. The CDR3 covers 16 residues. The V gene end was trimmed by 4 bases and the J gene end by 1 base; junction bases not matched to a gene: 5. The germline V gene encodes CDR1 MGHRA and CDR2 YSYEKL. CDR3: CASSPRTSGGTDTQYF. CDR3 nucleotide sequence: TGCGCCAGCAGCCCCCGGACTAGCGGAGGCACAGATACGCAGTATTTT.

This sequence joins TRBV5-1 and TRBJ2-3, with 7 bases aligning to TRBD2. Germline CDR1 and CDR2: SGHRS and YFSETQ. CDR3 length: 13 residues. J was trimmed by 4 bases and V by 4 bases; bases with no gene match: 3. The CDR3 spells CASSREGPDTQYF. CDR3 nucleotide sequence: TGCGCCAGCAGCAGGGAGGGGCCAGATACGCAGTATTTT.

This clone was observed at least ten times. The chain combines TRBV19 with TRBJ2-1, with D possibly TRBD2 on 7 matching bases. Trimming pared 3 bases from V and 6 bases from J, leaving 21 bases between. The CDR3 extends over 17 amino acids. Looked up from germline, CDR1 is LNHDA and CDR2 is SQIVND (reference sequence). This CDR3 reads CASSIFRGGESINEQFF. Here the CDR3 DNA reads TGTGCCAGTAGTATTTTTAGGGGGGGGGAGTCCATCAATGAGCAGTTCTTC.

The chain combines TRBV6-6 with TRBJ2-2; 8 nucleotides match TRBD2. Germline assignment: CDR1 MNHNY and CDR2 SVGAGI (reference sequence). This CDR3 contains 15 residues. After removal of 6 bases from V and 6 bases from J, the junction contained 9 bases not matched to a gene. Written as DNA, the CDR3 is TGTGCCAGCAGGCACGGGGGGGCCGGTGCCGGGGAGCTGTTTTTT. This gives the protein CASRHGGAGAGELFF.

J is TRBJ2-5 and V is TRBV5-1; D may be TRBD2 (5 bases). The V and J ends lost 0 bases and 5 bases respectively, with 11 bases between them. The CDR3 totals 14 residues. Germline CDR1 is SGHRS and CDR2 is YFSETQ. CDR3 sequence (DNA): TGCGCCAGCAGCTTGGCCGGGGATTCGGAGACCCAGTACTTC. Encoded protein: CASSLAGDSETQYF.

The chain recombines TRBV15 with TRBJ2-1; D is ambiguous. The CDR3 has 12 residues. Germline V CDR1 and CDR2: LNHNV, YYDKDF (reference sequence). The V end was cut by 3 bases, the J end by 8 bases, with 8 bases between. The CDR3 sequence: CATSRPGYEQFF. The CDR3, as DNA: TGTGCCACCAGCAGGCCCGGGTATGAGCAGTTCTTC.